There are many counts of the clone carrying this T cell receptor beta chain. V lost 1 base and J 6 bases, leaving 4 bases between the germline ends. Germline values: CDR1 MNHNY, CDR2 SVGAGI (reference sequence). This CDR3 has 12 amino acids. Using its own MiXCR run on the RT-PCR reads, TCRdb lists one record per CDR3 protein. The sample yields about 700,000 distinct CDR3 sequences, 12% to 15% seen once. The chain joins TRBV6-6 to TRBJ2-1; D remains ambiguous. The TCR sequence derives from a female donor in good health, serving as a healthy control. Specimen: memory CD4+ T cells from blood. The DNA for the CDR3 is TGTGCCAGCAGTTACTTGGGCAATGAGCAGTTCTTC. This gives the protein CASSYLGNEQFF.